These 28 T cell receptor beta chains were sequenced from one sample in a study of OX40 agonist ivuxolimab in advanced cancers. The library was made by the immunoSEQ multiplex PCR assay. As stored in TCRdb, this immuneACCESS dataset retains in-frame rearrangements with V and J assigned. A fraction of the clones does not appear; measured against another copy, unresolved V genes explain less than half of the discrepancy, and the remainder lacks a known reason. The sample table shows around 67,000 clones, and about four fifths are seen once. The ten largest clones take up approximately 1.2% of the sample. The material was CD4+ or CD8+ T cells sorted from blood, obtained in a trial of the OX40 agonist ivuxolimab. Receptors originate from an adult with an advanced solid tumor such as melanoma, head and neck, liver or kidney cancer.

The chain combines TRBV6-5 with TRBJ2-7; D is possibly TRBD1 (6 bases). Deletions cut 0 bases from V and 4 bases from J, with 10 bases between. The CDR3 has 14 residues. CDR1 and CDR2 (germline): MNHEY, SVGAGI. The CDR3 loop is CASSYSPGVYEQYF. CDR3 coding DNA: TGTGCCAGCAGTTACTCTCCAGGGGTTTACGAGCAGTACTTC.

The chain couples TRBV9 to TRBJ2-2; 7 bases fit TRBD1. V lost 3 bases and J lost 4; bases outside the gene matches: 3. CDR1 is SGDLS, CDR2 YYNGEE, per germline. The length of the CDR3 is 14 residues. The CDR3 sequence: CASSEKGATGELFF. The CDR3, as DNA: TGTGCCAGCAGCGAGAAGGGGGCCACCGGGGAGCTGTTTTTT.

The chain employs TRBV5-1 and TRBJ2-3; 12 nucleotides line up with TRBD1. The trim removed 4 bases at V and 3 bases at J, leaving 6 bases unmatched. Germline values: CDR1 SGHRS, CDR2 YFSETQ. This CDR3 has 16 residues. The CDR3, as DNA: TGCGCCAGCAGCCGATTGGGACAGGGGGCAACAGATACGCAGTATTTT. Its translation: CASSRLGQGATDTQYF.

The V call is TRBV4-2, the J call TRBJ1-1, with D tentatively TRBD1 (6 bases). V was shortened by 7 bases and J by 4 bases, with 13 bases between the two germline ends. Germline V gene lookup returns CDR1 LGHNA and CDR2 YNFKEQ. CDR3 size: 13 residues. DNA of the CDR3: TGTGCCAGCAAGAGTAGGGGGTTCACTGAAGCTTTCTTT. This codes for CASKSRGFTEAFF.

This chain uses TRBV5-1 with TRBJ2-5; possibly TRBD2 for D (6 bases). Germline V CDR1 and CDR2: SGHRS, YFSETQ. V was cut by 0 bases and J by 5 bases, with 8 bases left in between. This CDR3 spans 13 amino acids. As DNA, the CDR3 is TGCGCCAGCAGCTTGGCAGGGAGGGAGACCCAGTACTTC. Amino acids: CASSLAGRETQYF.

This clone was counted a single time. CDR3 nucleotides: TGCGCCAGCAGCTTGAGGACAGGGGGGTATGAGCAGTACTTC. The encoded protein is CASSLRTGGYEQYF. The J gene is TRBJ2-7, the V gene TRBV5-1; TRBD1 matches 10 bases. Trimming cost V 1 base and J 7 bases; bases outside gene matches: 5. CDR3 length equals 14 residues. Germline V gives CDR1 SGHRS, CDR2 YFSETQ.

The gene calls are TRBV11-3 and TRBJ1-1; maybe TRBD1 (6 bases). The CDR3 loop spans 15 amino acids. The V end lost 0 bases, the J end lost 1 base, and 9 bases lay between the germline ends. Germline V gene sequence: CDR1 SGHNT, CDR2 YENEEA. The CDR3: CASSLDRGANTEAFF. CDR3 in DNA: TGTGCCAGCAGCTTAGATCGGGGGGCGAACACTGAAGCTTTCTTT.

V usage is TRBV5-8 and J usage is TRBJ1-2, with a possible D match to TRBD1 (6 bases). Germline CDR1 is SGHTS and CDR2 is YDEGEE. This CDR3 is 13 amino acids long. The V end was cut by 1 base, the J end by 8 bases, with 12 bases between. The DNA of the CDR3 is TGTGCCAGCAGCTTGAAAGGGGGGATCGGCTACACCTTC. As protein: CASSLKGGIGYTF. Supplemented by reference TRBV5-8 and TRBJ1-2, the full variable domain reads EAGVTQSPTHLIKTRGQQATLRCSPISGHTSVYWYQQALGLGLQFLLWYDEGEERNRGNFPPRFSGRQFPNYSSELNVNALELEDSALYLCASSLKGGIGYTFGSGTRLTVV.

The DNA for the CDR3 is TGCGCCAGCAGCCGGGACAAGGAGATTCATGGCTACACCTTC. It codes for CASSRDKEIHGYTF. This chain links TRBV10-2 with TRBJ1-2; possible D gene TRBD1, 6 bases. The CDR3 loop spans 14 amino acids. Germline V gene data show CDR1 as WSHSY and CDR2 as SAAADI. The V end was cut by 6 bases, the J end by 6 bases, with 17 bases between.

The chain links TRBV5-4 to TRBJ1-2; D perhaps matches TRBD1 (5 bases). Germline CDR1 is SGHNT and CDR2 is YYREEE (reference sequence). The length of the CDR3 is 15 residues. The V end lost 4 bases, the J end lost 4 bases, and 17 bases lay between the germline ends. CDR3 DNA sequence: TGTGCCAGCAGCCCATCGCCCGCAGGGATCTATGGCTACACCTTC. This codes for CASSPSPAGIYGYTF.

This chain connects TRBV27 to TRBJ2-6; TRBD1 agrees at 8 bases. The CDR3 runs 17 residues. Germline loops: CDR1 MNHEY, CDR2 SMNVEV (reference sequence). The V segment lost 4 bases and the J segment 0 bases; nucleotides outside the gene matches: 5. The DNA of the CDR3 is TGTGCCAGCAGTTCCGGGACAGGCCGCTCTGGGGCCAACGTCCTGACTTTC. Its translation: CASSSGTGRSGANVLTF.

The chain recombines TRBV6-1 with TRBJ1-4; D remains ambiguous. Germline CDR1 reads MNHNS; CDR2 reads SASEGT. The CDR3 covers 16 residues. With 2 bases removed from V and 8 bases from J, the gap between germline ends came to 18 bases. In DNA, the CDR3 is TGTGCCAGCAGTGAAATCATCGGGAGAGTGAACGAAAAACTGTTTTTT. Amino acids: CASSEIIGRVNEKLFF.

This clone has only a few counts. This chain connects TRBV7-6 to TRBJ1-1; the D is unclear. Trimming stripped 5 bases from V and 7 bases from J, with 14 bases between. The CDR3 extends over 13 amino acids. Per germline, CDR1 SGHVS and CDR2 FNYEAQ. DNA of the CDR3: TGTGCCAGCAGCCCCGGAAACTCCCGTGAAGCTTTCTTT. Protein: CASSPGNSREAFF.

The chain couples TRBV6-1 to TRBJ1-1; D uncertain. This CDR3 region has 15 residues. Trimming took off 3 bases at V and 1 base at J, with 12 bases between the two ends. Germline V gene lookup returns CDR1 MNHNS and CDR2 SASEGT. CDR3 bases: TGTGCCAGCAGTGAGGCCGGGTTGGGGAACACTGAAGCTTTCTTT. It encodes CASSEAGLGNTEAFF.

The chain uses TRBV2 and TRBJ1-1; D gene unclear. The CDR3 runs 11 residues. Trimming removed 6 bases from V and 6 bases from J, with 8 bases in between. From germline, CDR1 is SNHLY and CDR2 FYNNEI. The CDR3 loop reads CASRLYAEAFF. In nucleotides, the CDR3 is TGTGCCAGCAGATTATACGCTGAAGCTTTCTTT.

V gene TRBV10-3 combines with J gene TRBJ1-1; no definite D call. The CDR3 contains 14 residues. Germline CDR1 ENHRY, CDR2 SYGVKD. V lost 6 bases, J lost 0 bases, and 11 bases lay in between. CDR3 coding DNA: TGTGCCATCAGCCGTGGGCAGATGAACACTGAAGCTTTCTTT. Translation gives CAISRGQMNTEAFF.

The chain carries TRBV4-1 and TRBJ2-2; D gene unclear. V lost 7 bases to trimming and J lost 0 bases, with 9 bases between them. Germline CDR1 MGHRA, CDR2 YSYEKL. The CDR3 length is 14 residues. CDR3 region: CASKTGANTGELFF. The CDR3 region has the DNA TGCGCCAGCAAAACCGGTGCGAACACCGGGGAGCTGTTTTTT.

CDR3 bases: TGTGCCAGCAGCTTGGGAGAGGGATCCTACGAGCAGTACTTC. Protein sequence: CASSLGEGSYEQYF. V usage is TRBV5-4 and J usage is TRBJ2-7, with D possibly being TRBD2 (5 bases). The CDR3 extends over 14 amino acids. Germline CDR1 and CDR2: SGHNT and YYREEE (reference sequence). V lost 0 bases to trimming and J lost 1 base, with 8 bases between them.

The chain carries TRBV11-3 and TRBJ2-7, with no clear D. CDR3 length: 14 residues. CDR1 is SGHNT and CDR2 is YENEEA in the germline V gene. V gave up 0 bases and J gave up 7 bases, with 13 bases separating them. Here the CDR3 reads CASSLDGTEREQYF. CDR3 nucleotides: TGTGCCAGCAGCTTAGACGGAACAGAGCGAGAGCAGTACTTC.

V gene TRBV7-9 combines with J gene TRBJ1-3; 7 bases align to TRBD1. The CDR3 contains 16 residues. Germline CDR1 SEHNR, CDR2 FQNEAQ (reference sequence). V lost 5 bases and J lost 0; bases outside the gene matches: 7. The CDR3: CASSGDRHYSGNTIYF. For the CDR3, the DNA is TGTGCCAGCAGCGGGGACAGACATTACTCTGGAAACACCATATATTTT.

V usage is TRBV9 and J usage is TRBJ1-1; D not certain. Germline V gives CDR1 SGDLS, CDR2 YYNGEE. The CDR3 consists of 13 residues. V dropped 0 bases and J dropped 5 bases, with 8 bases sitting between them. The DNA for the CDR3 is TGTGCCAGCAGCGTAGGGGCGAAGACTGAAGCTTTCTTT. Encoded protein: CASSVGAKTEAFF.

The V gene is TRBV2, the J gene TRBJ1-2; a possible D gene is TRBD1 (6 bases). The CDR3 loop spans 13 amino acids. Germline V gives CDR1 SNHLY, CDR2 FYNNEI. Trimming left V 6 bases short and J 8 bases short, with 16 bases between. DNA of the CDR3: TGTGCCAGCAGGGAAACAGGGCCCGTAGGCTACACCTTC. Protein: CASRETGPVGYTF.

This sequence joins TRBV12-1 and TRBJ2-7. TRBV12-1 is listed as a pseudogene. This CDR3 has 12 residues. CDR3 amino acids: CASSHVFYEQYF. Here the CDR3 DNA reads TGTGCCAGCAGCCATGTATTTTACGAGCAGTACTTC.

The J gene is TRBJ1-3, the V gene TRBV5-1, with a possible D match to TRBD1 (5 bases). The germline gives CDR1 SGHRS, CDR2 YFSETQ. The CDR3 sequence is 13 residues long. The ends were cut back, 3 bases at V and 8 bases at J, with 12 bases in the middle. The CDR3 DNA follows: TGCGCCAGCAGCTGGGACCGCGGGGACACCATATATTTT. The encoded protein is CASSWDRGDTIYF.

The rearrangement uses TRBV4-1 and TRBJ1-1; D perhaps matches TRBD1 (6 bases). Trimming removed 4 bases from V and 1 base from J, with 16 bases in between. Per germline, CDR1 MGHRA and CDR2 YSYEKL. The CDR3 runs to 16 residues. The CDR3 here is CASSPTSTGQNTEAFF. The DNA of the CDR3 is TGCGCCAGCAGCCCTACCTCGACAGGACAGAACACTGAAGCTTTCTTT.

With regard to this clone: Other DNA sequences in the same sample also yield this CDR3. The chain employs TRBV6-5 and TRBJ1-2, with a possible D match to TRBD1 (5 bases). The ends were cut back, 6 bases at V and 5 bases at J, with 13 bases in the middle. The CDR3 covers 13 residues. Germline CDR1 MNHEY, CDR2 SVGAGI. CDR3 amino acids: CASRDGTGYGYTF. CDR3 DNA: TGTGCCAGCAGGGACGGAACAGGTTATGGCTACACCTTC.

V usage is TRBV5-1 and J usage is TRBJ1-3, with D perhaps TRBD1 (6 bases). Trimming took off 2 bases at V and 7 bases at J, with 13 bases between the two ends. CDR3 length: 14 residues. Germline V gene lookup returns CDR1 SGHRS and CDR2 YFSETQ. The CDR3 DNA is TGCGCCAGCAGCTTACGACCTAGGGGGAACACCATATATTTT. Translating it yields CASSLRPRGNTIYF.

The CDR3: CASSPRTAGTYEQYF. The CDR3 DNA is TGTGCCAGCAGCCCCCGGACAGCCGGGACCTACGAGCAGTACTTC. V and J are TRBV7-9 and TRBJ2-7; TRBD1 might be the D (6 bases). Trimming pared 5 bases from V and 2 bases from J, leaving 16 bases between. Germline V gene data show CDR1 as SEHNR and CDR2 as FQNEAQ (reference sequence). This CDR3 is 15 amino acids long.